What follows are 17 T cell receptor beta chains derived from one specimen sequenced in a study of cytomegalovirus exposure and HLA in healthy donors. Use of 60 Vbeta and 13 Jbeta primers characterized the PCR. Data came from immunoSEQ multiplex PCR; TCRdb stores just in-frame clones and leaves some out. This table has almost 200,000 clones, approximately 85% appearing once. Specimen: PBMCs. Source of these receptors: a woman aged 50 to 65 in good health and CMV-seronegative.

The CDR3 region has the DNA TGTGCCAGCAGCGCTGGGGGAGCGGGCACCGGGGAGCTGTTTTTT. It yields the protein CASSAGGAGTGELFF. The chain is built from TRBV9 and TRBJ2-2, with D possibly TRBD2 on 6 matching bases. CDR1 is SGDLS and CDR2 is YYNGEE in the germline V gene. The CDR3 runs 15 residues. V was clipped by 3 bases and J by 4 bases, with 13 bases between them.

The chain combines TRBV2 with TRBJ2-7; D may be TRBD1 (6 bases). V lost 3 bases to trimming and J lost 0 bases, with 12 bases between them. Per germline, CDR1 SNHLY and CDR2 FYNNEI. The length of the CDR3 is 15 residues. CDR3: CASSDRGITSYEQYF. The CDR3 DNA reads as TGTGCCAGCAGTGACAGGGGTATCACCTCCTACGAGCAGTACTTC. The variable domain in full, completed from reference TRBV2 and TRBJ2-7, reads EPEVTQTPSHQVTQMGQEVILRCVPISNHLYFYWYRQILGQKVEFLVSFYNNEISEKSEIFDDQFSVERPDGSNFTLKIRSTKLEDSAMYFCASSDRGITSYEQYFGPGTRLTVT.

The V call is TRBV15, the J call TRBJ2-7, with D maybe TRBD2 (5 bases). This CDR3 comprises 14 residues. Germline CDR1 is LNHNV and CDR2 is YYDKDF (reference sequence). The V and J ends lost 0 bases and 0 bases respectively, with 6 bases between them. CDR3 in DNA: TGTGCCACCAGCAGAGATGCGGGCTCCTACGAGCAGTACTTC. As protein: CATSRDAGSYEQYF.

J is TRBJ2-7 and V is TRBV29-1, with TRBD2 matching over 8 bases. J gave up 2 bases and V 4 bases, and 4 bases lay outside the gene matches. Germline CDR1 SQVTM, CDR2 ANQGSEA. This CDR3 is 13 amino acids long. The CDR3 loop reads CSVGSGKAYEQYF. CDR3 nucleotides: TGCAGCGTTGGTAGCGGGAAGGCCTACGAGCAGTACTTC.

This CDR3 reads CASSLGGVQGASGQYF. The CDR3 nucleotides read TGTGCCAGCAGCTTAGGGGGTGTACAGGGGGCAAGCGGGCAGTACTTC. The chain recombines TRBV7-9 with TRBJ2-7; 9 nucleotides agree with TRBD1. Germline CDR1 and CDR2: SEHNR and FQNEAQ (reference sequence). Unmatched junction bases numbered 13, after V lost 1 base and J lost 9 bases. This CDR3 has 16 residues.

The chain recombines TRBV11-3 with TRBJ2-7; 8 nucleotides match TRBD2. After removal of 5 bases from V and 3 bases from J, the junction contained 3 bases not matched to a gene. This CDR3 is 13 amino acids long. Germline V lookup: CDR1 SGHNT, CDR2 YENEEA. For the CDR3, the DNA is TGTGCCAGCAGCCTGGGACTAGTCTACGAGCAGTACTTC. It yields the protein CASSLGLVYEQYF. The complete variable domain, with remaining parts taken from reference TRBV11-3 and TRBJ2-7, reads EAGVVQSPRYKIIEKKQPVAFWCNPISGHNTLYWYLQNLGQGPELLIRYENEEAVDDSQLPKDRFSAERLKGVDSTLKIQPAELGDSAVYLCASSLGLVYEQYFGPGTRLTVT.

This chain uses TRBV6-5 with TRBJ2-2; D is possibly TRBD2 (6 bases). V shed 0 bases and J shed 1 base, with 9 bases lying between them. CDR3 length equals 16 residues. Germline CDR1 MNHEY, CDR2 SVGAGI. The CDR3 here is CASSYSGTLNTGELFF. The CDR3 DNA is TGTGCCAGCAGTTACTCGGGGACTTTGAACACCGGGGAGCTGTTTTTT.

A single count supports this clone. V and J are TRBV29-1 and TRBJ2-6; no clear D. The V end lost 1 base, the J end lost 2 bases, and 9 bases lay between the germline ends. This CDR3 is 15 amino acids long. Germline values: CDR1 SQVTM, CDR2 ANQGSEA. The CDR3, as DNA: TGCAGCGTTGAAGCAAAGAGGACTGGGGCCAACGTCCTGACTTTC. Encoded protein: CSVEAKRTGANVLTF.

This chain connects TRBV27 to TRBJ2-5, with a weak D call TRBD2 (6 bases). The closer fit of TRBJ2-7 to the DNA end suggests the J call may be wrong. Germline V lookup: CDR1 MNHEY, CDR2 SMNVEV (reference sequence). The CDR3 has 14 amino acids. The CDR3 DNA reads TGTGCCAGCAGTTTGCGCGGGAATAGCAACGAGCAGTACTTC. It codes for CASSLRGNSNEQYF.

This chain links TRBV5-6 with TRBJ2-7; the match to TRBD1 covers 9 bases. The V segment lost 0 bases and the J segment 6 bases; nucleotides outside the gene matches: 4. This CDR3 comprises 14 residues. Germline V gene sequence: CDR1 SGHDT, CDR2 YYEEEE. The CDR3 spells CASSLAGQGGEQYF. DNA of the CDR3: TGTGCCAGCAGCTTGGCGGGACAGGGAGGCGAGCAGTACTTC.

This chain joins TRBV7-7 and TRBJ2-5, with D uncertain. Germline V gene data show CDR1 as SSHAT and CDR2 as FNYEAQ (reference sequence). V lost 0 bases and J lost 2, with 7 bases in between. The CDR3 has 14 amino acids. The CDR3 here is CASSLAGSQETQYF. CDR3 in DNA: TGTGCCAGCAGCTTAGCCGGTAGTCAAGAGACCCAGTACTTC.

For the CDR3, the DNA is TGCGCCAGCGGGTTCGGACGGGAGGGCCCTGATGAGCAGTTCTTC. Amino acid sequence: CASGFGREGPDEQFF. V and J are TRBV5-1 and TRBJ2-1, with 8 bases matching TRBD2. Germline-derived CDR1 and CDR2 are SGHRS and YFSETQ. This CDR3 is built from 15 residues. The J segment lost 8 bases and the V segment lost 7 bases, leaving 14 bases of the junction unmatched.

A note on this clone: The same CDR3 also results from other DNA sequences found in this sample. The rearrangement joins TRBV27 to TRBJ2-7; weak D call: TRBD2 (5 bases). This CDR3 contains 14 residues. Looked up from germline, CDR1 is MNHEY and CDR2 is SMNVEV (reference sequence). Trimming left V 2 bases short and J 0 bases short, with 8 bases between. CDR3 nucleotide sequence: TGTGCCAGCAGTTTAACGGGGATCTCCTACGAGCAGTACTTC. Translation gives CASSLTGISYEQYF.

The table lists this clone with a count of one. This chain connects TRBV6-1 to TRBJ2-1; possibly TRBD2 for D (7 bases). Per germline, CDR1 MNHNS and CDR2 SASEGT. This CDR3 spans 15 amino acids. V lost 4 bases and J lost 6, with 16 bases in between. This chain's CDR3 is CASSGGGSGANEQFF. The CDR3 DNA reads as TGTGCCAGCAGTGGGGGAGGGTCAGGGGCCAATGAGCAGTTCTTC.

The chain links TRBV5-4 to TRBJ1-5; D is uncertain. Trimming left V 0 bases short and J 0 bases short, with 7 bases between. The CDR3 extends over 15 amino acids. The germline V gene encodes CDR1 SGHNT and CDR2 YYREEE (reference sequence). The CDR3 sequence: CASSLGPDSNQPQHF. The CDR3 DNA is TGTGCCAGCAGCTTGGGGCCAGATAGCAATCAGCCCCAGCATTTT.

The CDR3 sequence: CASSPLSSGATDTQYF. In nucleotides, the CDR3 is TGTGCCAGCAGCCCTCTGAGTAGCGGGGCCACAGATACGCAGTATTTT. The chain joins TRBV7-8 to TRBJ2-3; TRBD2 aligns across 8 bases. The ends lost 5 bases at V and 2 bases at J; junction bases unmatched: 9. The CDR3 sequence is 16 residues long. Germline loops: CDR1 SGHVS, CDR2 FQNEAQ.

The rearrangement joins TRBV6-5 to TRBJ2-3; possible D gene TRBD1, 7 bases. This CDR3 has 14 residues. V was cut by 7 bases and J by 8 bases, with 19 bases left in between. Germline values: CDR1 MNHEY, CDR2 SVGAGI. CDR3 protein: CASTSSGGRGTQYF. DNA of the CDR3: TGTGCCAGCACATCCTCAGGGGGGCGAGGTACGCAGTATTTT.